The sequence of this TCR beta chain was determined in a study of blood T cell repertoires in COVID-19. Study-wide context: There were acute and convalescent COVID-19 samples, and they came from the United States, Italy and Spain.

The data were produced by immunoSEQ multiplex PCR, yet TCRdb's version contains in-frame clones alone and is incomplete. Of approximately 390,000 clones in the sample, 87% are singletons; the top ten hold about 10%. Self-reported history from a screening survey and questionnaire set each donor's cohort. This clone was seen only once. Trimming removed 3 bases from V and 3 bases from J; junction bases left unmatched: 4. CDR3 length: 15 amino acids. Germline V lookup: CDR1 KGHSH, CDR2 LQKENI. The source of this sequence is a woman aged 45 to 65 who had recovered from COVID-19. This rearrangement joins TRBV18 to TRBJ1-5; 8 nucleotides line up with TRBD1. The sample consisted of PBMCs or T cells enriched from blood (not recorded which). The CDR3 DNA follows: TGTGCCAGCTCACCCGACAGGGGTTCCAATCAGCCCCAGCATTTT. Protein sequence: CASSPDRGSNQPQHF.